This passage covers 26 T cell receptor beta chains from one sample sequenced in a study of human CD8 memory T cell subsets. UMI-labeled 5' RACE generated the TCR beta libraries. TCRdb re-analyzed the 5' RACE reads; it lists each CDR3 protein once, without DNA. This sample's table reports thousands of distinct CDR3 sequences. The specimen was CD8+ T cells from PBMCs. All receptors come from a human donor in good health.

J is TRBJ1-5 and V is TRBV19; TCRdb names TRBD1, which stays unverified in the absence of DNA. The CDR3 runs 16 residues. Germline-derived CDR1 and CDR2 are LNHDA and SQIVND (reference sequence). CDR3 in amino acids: CASSGSNRQSNQPQHF.

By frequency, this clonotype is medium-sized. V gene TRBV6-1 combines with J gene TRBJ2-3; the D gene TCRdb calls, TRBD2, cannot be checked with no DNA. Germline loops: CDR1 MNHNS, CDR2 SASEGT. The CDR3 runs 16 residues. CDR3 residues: CASSEHGGSGTDTQYF.

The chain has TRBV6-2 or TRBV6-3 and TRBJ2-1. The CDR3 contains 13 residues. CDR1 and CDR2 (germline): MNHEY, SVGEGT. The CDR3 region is CASSYSPQDEQFF.

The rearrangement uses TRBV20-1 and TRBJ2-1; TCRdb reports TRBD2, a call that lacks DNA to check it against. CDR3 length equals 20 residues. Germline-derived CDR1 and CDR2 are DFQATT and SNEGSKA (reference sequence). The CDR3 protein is CSARVLGLAGDGPWGNEQFF.

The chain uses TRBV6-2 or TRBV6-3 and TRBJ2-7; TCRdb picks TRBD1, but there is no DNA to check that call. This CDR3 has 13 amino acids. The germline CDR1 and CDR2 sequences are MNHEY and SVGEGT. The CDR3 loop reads CASSQGETYEQYF.

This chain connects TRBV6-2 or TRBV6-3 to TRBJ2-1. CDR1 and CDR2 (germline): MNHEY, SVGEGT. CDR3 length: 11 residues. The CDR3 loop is CASRTYNEQFF.

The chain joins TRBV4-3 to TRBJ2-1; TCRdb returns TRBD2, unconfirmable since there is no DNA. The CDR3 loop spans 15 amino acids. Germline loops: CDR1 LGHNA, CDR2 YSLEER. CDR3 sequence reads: CASSQGLAGGDEQFF.

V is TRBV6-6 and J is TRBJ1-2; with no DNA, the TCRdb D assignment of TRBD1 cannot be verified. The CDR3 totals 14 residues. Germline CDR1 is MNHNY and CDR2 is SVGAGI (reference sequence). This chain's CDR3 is CASHFPGRSQGYTF.

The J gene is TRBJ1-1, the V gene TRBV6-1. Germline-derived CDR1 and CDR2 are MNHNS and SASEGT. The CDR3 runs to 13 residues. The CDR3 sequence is CASSERENTEAFF.

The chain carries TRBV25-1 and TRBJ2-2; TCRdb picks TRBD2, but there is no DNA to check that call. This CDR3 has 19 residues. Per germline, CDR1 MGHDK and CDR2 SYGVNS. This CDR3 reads CASSGPAERGGPNTGELFF.

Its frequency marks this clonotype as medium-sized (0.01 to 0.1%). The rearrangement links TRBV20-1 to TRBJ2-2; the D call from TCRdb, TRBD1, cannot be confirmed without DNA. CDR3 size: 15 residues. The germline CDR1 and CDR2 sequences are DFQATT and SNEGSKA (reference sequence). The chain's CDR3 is CSARGTGGDTGELFF.

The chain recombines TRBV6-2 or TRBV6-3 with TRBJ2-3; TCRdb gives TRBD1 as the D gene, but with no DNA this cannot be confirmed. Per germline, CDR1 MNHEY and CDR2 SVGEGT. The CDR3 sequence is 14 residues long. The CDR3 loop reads CASSYASGADTQYF.

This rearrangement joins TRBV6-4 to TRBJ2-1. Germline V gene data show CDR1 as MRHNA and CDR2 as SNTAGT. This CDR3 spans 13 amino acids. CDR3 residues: CASSEKTSNEQFF.

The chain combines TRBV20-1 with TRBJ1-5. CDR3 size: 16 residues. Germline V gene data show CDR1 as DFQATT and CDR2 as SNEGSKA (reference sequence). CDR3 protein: CSARDLIHRNNQPQHF.

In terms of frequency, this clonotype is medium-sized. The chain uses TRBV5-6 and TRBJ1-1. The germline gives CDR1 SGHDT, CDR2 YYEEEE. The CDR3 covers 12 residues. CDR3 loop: CASSIGNTEAFF.

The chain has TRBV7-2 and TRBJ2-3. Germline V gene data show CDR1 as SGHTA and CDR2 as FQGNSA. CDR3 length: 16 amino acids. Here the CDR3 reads CASSLNQALVTDTQYF.

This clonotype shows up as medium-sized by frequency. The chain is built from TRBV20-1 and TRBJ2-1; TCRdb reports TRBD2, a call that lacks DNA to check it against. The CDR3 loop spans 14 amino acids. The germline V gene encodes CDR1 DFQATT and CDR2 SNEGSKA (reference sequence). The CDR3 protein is CSAGSGNSYNEQFF.

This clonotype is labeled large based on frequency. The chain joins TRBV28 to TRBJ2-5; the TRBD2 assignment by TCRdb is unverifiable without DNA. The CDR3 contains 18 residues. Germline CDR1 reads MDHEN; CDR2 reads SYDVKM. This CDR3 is CASSSGLAGAPVEETQYF.

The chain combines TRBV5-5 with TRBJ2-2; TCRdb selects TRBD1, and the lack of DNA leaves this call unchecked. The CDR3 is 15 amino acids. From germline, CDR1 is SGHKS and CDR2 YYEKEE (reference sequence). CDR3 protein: CASSFRDGNTGELFF.

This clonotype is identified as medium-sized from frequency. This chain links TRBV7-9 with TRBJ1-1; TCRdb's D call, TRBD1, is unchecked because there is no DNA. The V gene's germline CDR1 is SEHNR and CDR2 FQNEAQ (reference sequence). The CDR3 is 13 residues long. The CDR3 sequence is CASSFGGNTEAFF.

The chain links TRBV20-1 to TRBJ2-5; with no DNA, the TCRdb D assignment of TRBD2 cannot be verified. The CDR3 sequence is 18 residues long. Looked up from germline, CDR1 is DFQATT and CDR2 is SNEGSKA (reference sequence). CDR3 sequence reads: CSARVFGTSGLFQETQYF.

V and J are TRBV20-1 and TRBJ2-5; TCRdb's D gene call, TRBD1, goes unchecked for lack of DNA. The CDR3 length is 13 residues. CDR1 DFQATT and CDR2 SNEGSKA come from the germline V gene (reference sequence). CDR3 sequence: CSAGVEGQETQYF.

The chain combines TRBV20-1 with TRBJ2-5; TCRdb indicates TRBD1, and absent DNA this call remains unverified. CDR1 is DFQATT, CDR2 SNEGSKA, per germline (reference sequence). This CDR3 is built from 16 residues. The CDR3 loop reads CSARGSGHSERETQYF.

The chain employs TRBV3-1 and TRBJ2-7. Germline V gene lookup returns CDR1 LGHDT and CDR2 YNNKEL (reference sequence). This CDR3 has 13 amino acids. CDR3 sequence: CASSQQLLYEQYF.

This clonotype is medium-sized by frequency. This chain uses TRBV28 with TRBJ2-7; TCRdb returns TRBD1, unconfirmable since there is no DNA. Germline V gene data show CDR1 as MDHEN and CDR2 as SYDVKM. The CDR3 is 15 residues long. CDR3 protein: CASSFGTGDSYEQYF.

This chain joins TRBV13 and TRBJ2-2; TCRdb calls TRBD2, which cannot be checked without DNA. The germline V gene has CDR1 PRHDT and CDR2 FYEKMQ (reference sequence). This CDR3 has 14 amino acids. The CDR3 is CASSSGLDTGELFF.